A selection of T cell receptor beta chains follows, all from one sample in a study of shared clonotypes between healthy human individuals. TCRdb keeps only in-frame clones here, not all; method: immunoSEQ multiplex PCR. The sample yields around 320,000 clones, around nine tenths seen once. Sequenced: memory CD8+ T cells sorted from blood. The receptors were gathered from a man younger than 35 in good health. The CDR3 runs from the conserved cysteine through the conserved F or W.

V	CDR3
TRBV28	CASSLVGTPLHF
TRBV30	CAFAPIAGGPYTDTQYF
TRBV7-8	CASSHRLFRGTDTQYF
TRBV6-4	CASSDSIGDEQFF
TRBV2	CASSFTLTGLSGNTIYF
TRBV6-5	CASSYSWYTGELFF
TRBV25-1	CASSDRGYSTDTQYF
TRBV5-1	CASKDRGPSTDTQYF
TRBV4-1	CASSQVSGAGELFF
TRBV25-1	CASSEYGTDYEQYF
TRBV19	CASSMTSGYTFTYEQYF
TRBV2	CASNSRDSYEQYF
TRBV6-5	CASSYGGDEDEQYF
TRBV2	CASRGTVSYEQYF
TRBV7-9	CASSLAQGYEQYF
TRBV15	CAVSTEAGGYTF
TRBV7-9	CASSLGGTRGEQYF
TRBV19	CASRESRARGAYNEQFF
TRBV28	CASTTAARQGYTF
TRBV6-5	CASSLGQGGSYEQYF
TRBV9	CASSVVGGPQHF
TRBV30	CATSSGQPPEQFF
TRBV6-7	CASSYRAPNQPQHF
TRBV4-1	CASSPREGGTNTEAFF
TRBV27	CASSPQGVDGPNEQFF
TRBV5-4	CASSLPFAGTEEAFF
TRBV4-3	CASSHGRMTTYNEQFF
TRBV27	CASSPRGPLEVNTEAFF
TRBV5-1	CASSLVVGADYGYTF
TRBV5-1	CASSLAQGPPEQYF
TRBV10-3	CAINEIYGYTF
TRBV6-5	CASSYFSNTGELFF
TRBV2	CASSDWGQSNQPQHF
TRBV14	CASSQDTNLNYGYTF
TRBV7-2	CASSPTLPGYEQYF
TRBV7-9	CASSSETGTDHEQYF
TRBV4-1	CASSQGSSLTGELFF
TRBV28	CASSLGEGGYTF
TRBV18	CASSRDNQYEQYF
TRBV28	CASKWPGGIDTQYF